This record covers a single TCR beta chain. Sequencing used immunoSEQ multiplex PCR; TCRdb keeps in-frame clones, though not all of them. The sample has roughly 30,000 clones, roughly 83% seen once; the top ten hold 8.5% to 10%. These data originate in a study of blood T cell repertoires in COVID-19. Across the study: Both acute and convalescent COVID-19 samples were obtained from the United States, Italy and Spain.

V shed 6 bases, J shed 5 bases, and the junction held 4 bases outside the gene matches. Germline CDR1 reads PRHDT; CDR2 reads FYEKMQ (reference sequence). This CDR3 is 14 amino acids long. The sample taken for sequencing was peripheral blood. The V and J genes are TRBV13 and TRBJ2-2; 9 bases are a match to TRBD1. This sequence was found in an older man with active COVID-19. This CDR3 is CASRRTGVTGELFF. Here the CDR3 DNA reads TGTGCCAGCAGACGGACAGGGGTAACCGGGGAGCTGTTTTTT.